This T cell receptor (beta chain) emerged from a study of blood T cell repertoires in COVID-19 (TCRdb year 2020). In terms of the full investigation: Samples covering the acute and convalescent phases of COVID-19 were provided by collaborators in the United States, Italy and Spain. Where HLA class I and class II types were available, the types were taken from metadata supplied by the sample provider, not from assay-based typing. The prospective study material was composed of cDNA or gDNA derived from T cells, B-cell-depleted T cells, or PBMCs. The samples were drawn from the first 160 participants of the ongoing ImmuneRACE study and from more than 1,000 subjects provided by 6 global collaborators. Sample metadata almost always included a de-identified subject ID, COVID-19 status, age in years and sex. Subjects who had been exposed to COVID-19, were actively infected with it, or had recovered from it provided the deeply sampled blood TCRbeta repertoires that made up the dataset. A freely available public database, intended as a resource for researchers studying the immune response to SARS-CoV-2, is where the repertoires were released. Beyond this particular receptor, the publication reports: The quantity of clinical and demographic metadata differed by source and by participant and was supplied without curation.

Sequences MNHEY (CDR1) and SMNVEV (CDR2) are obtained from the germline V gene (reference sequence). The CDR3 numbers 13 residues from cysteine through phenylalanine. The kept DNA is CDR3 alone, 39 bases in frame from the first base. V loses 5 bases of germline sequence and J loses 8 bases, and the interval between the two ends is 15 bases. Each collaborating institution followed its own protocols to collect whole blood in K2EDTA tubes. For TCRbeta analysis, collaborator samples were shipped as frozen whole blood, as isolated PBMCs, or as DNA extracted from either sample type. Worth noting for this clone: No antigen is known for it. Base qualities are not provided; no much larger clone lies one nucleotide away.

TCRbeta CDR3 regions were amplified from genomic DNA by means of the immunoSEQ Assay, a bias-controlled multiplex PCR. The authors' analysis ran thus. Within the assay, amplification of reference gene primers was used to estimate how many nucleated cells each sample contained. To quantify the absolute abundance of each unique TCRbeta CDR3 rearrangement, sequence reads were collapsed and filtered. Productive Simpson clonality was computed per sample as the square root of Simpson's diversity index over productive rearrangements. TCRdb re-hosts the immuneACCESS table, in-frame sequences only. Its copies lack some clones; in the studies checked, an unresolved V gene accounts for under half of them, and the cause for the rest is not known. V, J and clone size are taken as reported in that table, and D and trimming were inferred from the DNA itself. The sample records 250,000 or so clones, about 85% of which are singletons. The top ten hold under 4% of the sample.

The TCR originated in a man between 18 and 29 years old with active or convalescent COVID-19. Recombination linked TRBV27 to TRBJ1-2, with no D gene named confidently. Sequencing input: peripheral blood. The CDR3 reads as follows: CASSVTQTGGYTF. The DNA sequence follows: TGTGCCAGCAGTGTGACTCAAACCGGGGGCTACACCTTC.